Listed here are 15 T cell receptor beta chains from one sample, sequenced in a study of T-cell reconstitution after alpha-beta-depleted transplantation in children. Using unique molecular identifiers, the investigators prepared the TCRbeta library. MiXCR was run by TCRdb on the PCR reads, yielding one entry per CDR3 protein. The data show roughly 300,000 distinct CDR3 sequences, with 11% seen just once and around 22% held by the top ten. The sample here was peripheral blood, taken 180 days after TCRalphabeta/CD19-depleted stem cell transplant. The receptors were gathered from a male patient between 2 and 10 years old who had a stem cell transplant for chronic granulomatous disease, so the T cells may come from the graft donor.

This clonotype was seen many times. The J gene is TRBJ2-7, the V gene TRBV5-1; D uncertain. V dropped 0 bases and J dropped 6 bases, with 10 bases sitting between them. CDR1 is SGHRS, CDR2 YFSETQ, per germline. CDR3 length: 13 residues. CDR3 region: CASSLVPPSEQYF. CDR3 DNA: TGCGCCAGCAGCTTGGTGCCCCCCTCCGAGCAGTACTTC.

This clonotype was counted at least ten times. This chain uses TRBV5-5 with TRBJ2-7, with TRBD2 matching 13 bases. Germline V gene lookup returns CDR1 SGHKS and CDR2 YYEKEE (reference sequence). The CDR3 is 16 amino acids. Unmatched junction bases numbered 4, after V lost 0 bases and J lost 4 bases. CDR3 sequence: CASSLGLAGGRYEQYF. CDR3 in DNA: TGTGCCAGCAGCTTGGGACTAGCGGGAGGCCGGTACGAGCAGTACTTC.

At least ten counts were recorded for this clonotype. The CDR3 DNA reads as TGTGCCAGCAGGCCCTGGGATGGACAGGGCGCCTACGAGCAGTACTTC. It translates to CASRPWDGQGAYEQYF. The chain uses TRBV12-3 or TRBV12-4 and TRBJ2-7, with TRBD1 matching 8 bases. J lost 2 bases, V lost 6 bases, and 12 bases had no gene match. This CDR3 region has 16 residues.

This clonotype was observed many times. The J gene is TRBJ2-5, the V gene TRBV5-5; no definite D call. Germline assignment: CDR1 SGHKS and CDR2 YYEKEE (reference sequence). The CDR3 spans 14 residues. V was trimmed by 0 bases and J by 4 bases, leaving 10 bases between them. CDR3 nucleotides: TGTGCCAGCAGCTTGGTATCGACTCGAGAGACCCAGTACTTC. It translates to CASSLVSTRETQYF. The full variable domain, in which reference TRBV5-5 and TRBJ2-5 provide the parts outside the CDR3, is DAGVTQSPTHLIKTRGQQVTLRCSPISGHKSVSWYQQVLGQGPQFIFQYYEKEERGRGNFPDRFSARQFPNYSSELNVNALLLGDSALYLCASSLVSTRETQYFGPGTRLLVL.

In its sample, this clonotype was seen many times. Germline is not matched at one junction end, which may reflect a read error. The rearrangement uses TRBV7-7 and TRBJ2-3; 9 positions agree with TRBD1. Germline CDR1 and CDR2: SSHAT and FNYEAQ (reference sequence). The CDR3 totals 14 residues. CDR3 DNA sequence: TGTGCTAGCAGCCCGGGACAGGGTTTGGATACGCAGTATTTT. Its protein is CASSPGQGLDTQYF.

This clonotype has at least ten counts. This chain links TRBV20-1 with TRBJ2-7, with TRBD1 matching over 8 bases. This CDR3 region has 14 residues. V was clipped by 5 bases and J by 2 bases; unmatched bases: 8. Germline V lookup: CDR1 DFQATT, CDR2 SNEGSKA (reference sequence). The CDR3 protein is CSALYGTGPYEQYF. Here the CDR3 DNA reads TGCAGTGCTCTATACGGGACAGGCCCCTACGAGCAGTACTTC.

This clonotype was counted a single time. A much more abundant neighbour one base away suggests this may be a read error. The chain employs TRBV20-1 and TRBJ1-5, with 9 positions matching TRBD1. Germline V lookup: CDR1 DFQATT, CDR2 SNEGSKA (reference sequence). CDR3 length: 13 amino acids. For the CDR3, the DNA is TGCGGTGCTAGAAGACAGGGGGGTGGGCCCCAGCATTTT. It is translated as CGARRQGGGPQHF.

In its sample, this clonotype was seen many times. The chain joins TRBV5-5 to TRBJ2-2; the D is unclear. The CDR3 is made up of 14 amino acids. Germline loops: CDR1 SGHKS, CDR2 YYEKEE (reference sequence). The ends were cut back, 1 base at V and 0 bases at J, with 4 bases in the middle. The CDR3 DNA reads TGTGCCAGCAGCTTGTGGGCGAACACCGGGGAGCTGTTTTTT. Amino acid sequence: CASSLWANTGELFF.

Only a few counts were recorded for this clonotype. The V gene is TRBV15, the J gene TRBJ1-2, with 10 bases that match TRBD1. Germline V gene lookup returns CDR1 LNHNV and CDR2 YYDKDF (reference sequence). The V segment lost 0 bases and the J segment 7 bases; nucleotides outside the gene matches: 8. The length of the CDR3 is 16 residues. CDR3 in DNA: TGTGCCACCAGCAGAGATGGGACAGGGGAGTTGAGTGGCTACACCTTC. Protein: CATSRDGTGELSGYTF.

This clonotype was detected a few times. The chain uses TRBV5-1 and TRBJ1-1, with TRBD1 matching over 10 bases. Germline V gene data show CDR1 as SGHRS and CDR2 as YFSETQ. Germline trimming cut 5 bases from V and 4 bases from J; bases unmatched to any gene: 8. The CDR3 is 15 residues long. The CDR3 region has the DNA TGCGCCAGCAGACTGATCGGACAGGGGGGCACTGAAGCTTTCTTT. Translating gives CASRLIGQGGTEAFF.

As to this clonotype: This may come from a read error, since a much larger clone is one base off. V is TRBV7-9 and J is TRBJ2-7, with TRBD1 matching over 9 bases. CDR3 size: 15 residues. CDR1 SEHNR and CDR2 FQNEAQ come from the germline V gene (reference sequence). CDR3 coding DNA: TGTGCCAGCAGCCCGACCGGGACAGGGTCGGACGAGCAGTCCTTC. Protein: CASSPTGTGSDEQSF. The full variable domain, with the rest looked up from reference TRBV7-9 and TRBJ2-7, is DTGVSQNPRHKITKRGQNVTFRCDPISEHNRLYWYRQTLGQGPEFLTYFQNEAQLEKSRLLSDRFSAERPKGSFSTLEIQRTEQGDSAMYLCASSPTGTGSDEQSFGPGTRLTVT.

In this sample, this clonotype turned up many times. The chain carries TRBV7-2 and TRBJ2-2; 11 bases match TRBD2. CDR1 is SGHTA, CDR2 FQGNSA, per germline. V lost 2 bases and J lost 5; bases outside the gene matches: 1. This CDR3 comprises 15 residues. In DNA, the CDR3 is TGTGCCAGCAGCTTAATAGCGGGAGGGACCGGGGAGCTGTTTTTT. It encodes CASSLIAGGTGELFF.

The table lists this clonotype with many counts. V usage is TRBV12-3 or TRBV12-4 and J usage is TRBJ2-2, with D possibly matching TRBD1 (6 bases). V gave up 5 bases and J gave up 6 bases, with 10 bases separating them. This CDR3 comprises 13 residues. This chain's CDR3 is CASSPQGSGELFF. The CDR3 bases are TGTGCCAGCAGTCCACAGGGTTCCGGGGAGCTGTTTTTT.

The V and J genes are TRBV18 and TRBJ2-1; D gene unclear. Germline V gives CDR1 KGHSH, CDR2 LQKENI. The CDR3 extends over 16 amino acids. Trimming took off 0 bases at V and 0 bases at J, with 9 bases between the two ends. This chain's CDR3 is CASSPPGSLSYNEQFF. The CDR3 bases are TGTGCCAGCTCACCACCGGGCAGTCTCTCCTACAATGAGCAGTTCTTC.

With respect to this clonotype: It may be a read error: a sequence one base away is much more abundant. The rearrangement uses TRBV29-1 and TRBJ2-1, with TRBD1 matching 9 bases. The length of the CDR3 is 14 residues. Germline V gene data show CDR1 as SQVTM and CDR2 as ANQGSEA. The CDR3 protein is CSAGWTGVFNEQSF. The CDR3 coding sequence is TGCAGCGCCGGTTGGACAGGGGTCTTCAATGAGCAGTCCTTC.